What follows is one TCR beta chain and its context. No cognate antigen has been identified for it. There are no base qualities to consult, and no much larger clone falls within one base. The iRepertoire nested amplicon-rescue multiplex PCR (arm-PCR) platform was used to amplify TCR alpha and beta CDR3 regions from RNA. For one-step reverse transcription and amplification, roughly 90-450 ng of tissue mRNA or PBMC total RNA was used as input. After bead purification, a secondary multiplex PCR added Illumina adapters, and libraries were gel-purified between 200 and 400 bp. The libraries contained internal 6-nucleotide barcodes that were used for demultiplexing. The libraries were sequenced on an Illumina MiSeq using 2x220 or 2x250 nucleotide paired-end reads. The source study handled its data this way. Paired reads were merged with FLASH 1.2.11 and aligned to the GRCh37 human genome with BWA-MEM before extracting TRA and TRB reads. V and J assignment used an IMGT-derived reference of cassette sequences and CDR3 motifs that included pseudogenes. Reads were translated in three frames, and productive CDR3s were defined by a C…FGXG motif without stop codons. Unique combinations of V-J cassette pair and CDR3 amino acid sequence were defined as clonotypes. Filtering of reads was based on Hamming distance, with the threshold set by the sequence error rate of each sample in mapped regions. In TCRdb, the public reads were trimmed at Q25 with fastp and aligned with MiXCR, with productive beta chains retained. Entries are consolidated by CDR3 protein sequence, retaining the most common genes and DNA. The V and J calls here are based on TCRdb, not the publication. The table for this sample lists around 390,000 distinct CDR3 sequences; 35% to 45% of them were counted only once. The ten biggest clones cover more than 10% of the sample.

This record belongs to a study of glioma-infiltrating T cells (dated by TCRdb to 2016 to 2017). Some background on the complete study: Low-grade gliomas were WHO grade II oligodendrogliomas or astrocytomas, and glioblastomas were WHO grade IV tumors sampled at initial rather than recurrent diagnosis. Glioma patients received dexamethasone for six or fewer days before surgery. Sequencing coverage of 4.5- to 10-fold of about a million peripheral T cells was targeted for blood libraries. Sequencing of TCR alpha- and beta-chain repertoires was performed on glioma tissue, on non-neoplastic brain tissue, and on matched peripheral blood mononuclear cells. Each tissue-infiltrating repertoire was compared with the same patient's peripheral blood repertoire to measure divergence between tissue and blood T-cell populations. Three low-grade glioma patients, about 8 primary glioblastoma patients, and three non-glioma patients who contributed non-neoplastic brain tissue made up the paired cohort. Broad study findings and their caveats: Small numbers underpinned the group comparisons: roughly 8 glioblastoma patients, three low-grade glioma patients and three non-neoplastic patients. Very few CDR3 sequences were shared between tissue and blood, attributed to high CDR3 diversity and limited sampling. VJ-independent divergence between tissue and blood was lower than expected in non-neoplastic patients but higher than expected in all gliomas, particularly low-grade gliomas. A signature set of shared blood CDR3 motifs marked patients with low tissue-blood divergence and was depleted in highly divergent patients.

The CDR3 runs 16 amino acids, cysteine and phenylalanine included. This entry keeps only the CDR3 DNA: 48 bases, framed from base 1. V and J are trimmed by 0 bases and 6 bases, and the gene matches miss 9 bases of the junction. CDR1 MGHRA and CDR2 YSYEKL are derived from the germline V gene. Immediately after resection, surgical brain or tumor specimens were cryofrozen in liquid nitrogen, with peripheral blood cells collected concurrently. The clonotype was recovered from a human donor with low-grade glioma or glioblastoma, undergoing nonglioma brain surgery, or in good health (not recorded which). The chain couples TRBV4-1 to TRBJ2-7; the junction holds 9 bases that match TRBD2. The source material was glioma tissue, nonneoplastic brain tissue, or PBMCs (not recorded which). This receptor has the CDR3 CASSQDLAGPLPEQYF. Here is the DNA: TGCGCCAGCAGCCAAGACCTAGCGGGACCCTTACCCGAGCAGTACTTC.